Presented here are 16 T cell receptor beta chains from one specimen sequenced in a study of blood T cell repertoires in COVID-19. The method was immunoSEQ multiplex PCR; TCRdb's version includes in-frame clones alone and lacks a portion of them. The sample yields tens of thousands of clones, 80% to 90% seen once. Specimen: peripheral blood. The origin of the receptors is a man in his 60s with acute or convalescent COVID-19.

V and J are TRBV6-6 and TRBJ2-7, with D possibly TRBD2 on 5 matching bases. The germline V gene encodes CDR1 MNHNY and CDR2 SVGAGI (reference sequence). Trimming took 2 bases from V and 6 from J, leaving 14 bases between them. The CDR3 covers 14 residues. CDR3 nucleotides: TGTGCCAGCAGTTACGCGGGTGGGGAATTCGAGCAGTACTTC. It is translated as CASSYAGGEFEQYF.

V usage is TRBV28 and J usage is TRBJ2-3; D is perhaps TRBD1 (5 bases). This CDR3 region has 16 residues. Germline CDR1 reads MDHEN; CDR2 reads SYDVKM. V was trimmed by 1 base and J by 2 bases, leaving 13 bases between them. In DNA, the CDR3 is TGTGCCAGCAGTTTATCCGGCAGGGAAGTCACAGATACGCAGTATTTT. It codes for CASSLSGREVTDTQYF. Looking up the rest from reference TRBV28 and TRBJ2-3 gives the full variable domain: DVKVTQSSRYLVKRTGEKVFLECVQDMDHENMFWYRQDPGLGLRLIYFSYDVKMKEKGDIPEGYSVSREKKERFSLILESASTNQTSMYLCASSLSGREVTDTQYFGPGTRLTVL.

The J gene is TRBJ2-2, the V gene TRBV18, with 8 bases aligning to TRBD1. V was clipped by 4 bases and J by 6 bases; unmatched bases: 10. This CDR3 region has 16 residues. CDR1 and CDR2 (germline): KGHSH, LQKENI. CDR3 sequence (DNA): TGTGCCAGCTCACGTCGACAGGGGAAGGGGTCCGGGGAGCTGTTTTTT. Translated: CASSRRQGKGSGELFF.

There are a few counts of this clone. This rearrangement joins TRBV4-2 to TRBJ2-3; D is unresolved. Germline lookup yields CDR1 LGHNA and CDR2 YNFKEQ. The length of the CDR3 is 13 residues. V was clipped by 4 bases and J by 6 bases, with 11 bases between them. The CDR3 loop is CASSRATADTQYF. CDR3 sequence (DNA): TGTGCCAGCAGCCGTGCCACAGCCGATACGCAGTATTTT.

The chain is built from TRBV9 and TRBJ2-3, with a possible D match to TRBD2 (7 bases). In germline, CDR1 is SGDLS, CDR2 YYNGEE. CDR3 length: 16 residues. V was trimmed by 0 bases and J by 4 bases, leaving 15 bases between them. The CDR3 is CASSVVSGGRADTQYF. The CDR3 nucleotides read TGTGCCAGCAGCGTAGTTTCGGGGGGCCGCGCAGATACGCAGTATTTT. The variable domain in full, completed from reference TRBV9 and TRBJ2-3, reads DSGVTQTPKHLITATGQRVTLRCSPRSGDLSVYWYQQSLDQGLQFLIQYYNGEERAKGNILERFSAQQFPDLHSELNLSSLELGDSALYFCASSVVSGGRADTQYFGPGTRLTVL.

Points on this clone: The DNA is omitted, as the CDR3 cannot be located on it reliably, and the CDR3 follows TCRdb's listing. This chain joins TRBV6-5 and TRBJ1-4; TRBD1 reflects the table's D call only, with no check against the DNA. Germline V gene data show CDR1 as MNHEY and CDR2 as SVGAGI. The CDR3 spans 14 amino acids, including both terminal residues. CDR3 loop: CATCPRWGQGSPFF.

Written as DNA, the CDR3 is TGCGCCAGCAGCTTGGGGGCGGGCCCCAGCACAGATACGCAGTATTTT. Residues: CASSLGAGPSTDTQYF. The rearrangement uses TRBV5-1 and TRBJ2-3, with D tentatively TRBD2 (5 bases). The V gene's germline CDR1 is SGHRS and CDR2 YFSETQ. Trimming pared 0 bases from V and 0 bases from J, leaving 11 bases between. The CDR3 contains 16 residues.

This clone is a singleton in its sample. This CDR3 is CASSNQSPGLAGEWSYEQYF. In DNA, the CDR3 is TGCGCCAGCAGCAATCAATCCCCCGGACTAGCGGGAGAGTGGTCCTACGAGCAGTACTTC. The rearrangement uses TRBV5-1 and TRBJ2-7; 13 bases are a match to TRBD2. The J segment lost 1 base and the V segment lost 4 bases, leaving 17 bases of the junction unmatched. In germline, CDR1 is SGHRS, CDR2 YFSETQ. This CDR3 region has 20 residues.

The V gene is TRBV27, the J gene TRBJ1-4; TRBD1 matches 8 bases. With V trimmed by 6 bases and J by 6 bases, 9 bases remained unmatched. Germline CDR1 is MNHEY and CDR2 is SMNVEV (reference sequence). The CDR3 runs to 15 residues. The CDR3 DNA reads as TGTGCCAGCAGAGAGACAGGGGTTTATTATGAAAAACTGTTTTTT. Its translation: CASRETGVYYEKLFF.

The chain is built from TRBV4-3 and TRBJ1-2, with D unclear. The CDR3 spans 14 residues. With 0 bases removed from V and 4 bases from J, the gap between germline ends came to 9 bases. CDR1 and CDR2 (germline): LGHNA, YSLEER. In DNA, the CDR3 is TGCGCCAGCAGCCAAGATACCGGGATCTATGGCTACACCTTC. Translated: CASSQDTGIYGYTF.

V usage is TRBV3-1 (or the pseudogene TRBV3-2) and J usage is TRBJ1-3; D unresolved. Germline V gene data show CDR1 as LGHDT and CDR2 as YNNKEL (reference sequence). This CDR3 is built from 14 residues. Trimming cost V 1 base and J 0 bases, with 4 bases left between them. CDR3 sequence (DNA): TGTGCCAGCAGCCAAGCCGGCTCTGGAAACACCATATATTTT. Translated, it gives CASSQAGSGNTIYF.

The CDR3, as DNA: TGTGCCAGCAGGCCCGACAGATACGAGCAGTACTTC. It translates to CASRPDRYEQYF. This chain links TRBV5-5 with TRBJ2-7; D is possibly TRBD1 (5 bases). V lost 5 bases, J lost 4 bases, and 10 bases lay in between. Germline V gene lookup returns CDR1 SGHKS and CDR2 YYEKEE (reference sequence). There are 12 residues in the CDR3.

There are a few counts of this clone. The V and J genes are TRBV7-8 and TRBJ2-7; weak D call: TRBD1 (6 bases). Germline values: CDR1 SGHVS, CDR2 FQNEAQ. The CDR3 runs 13 residues. Trimming took off 1 base at V and 3 bases at J, with 7 bases between the two ends. The CDR3 loop reads CASSLGGGYEQYF. CDR3 bases: TGTGCCAGCAGCTTAGGAGGGGGCTACGAGCAGTACTTC.

The genes are TRBV27 and TRBJ2-1; TRBD1 agrees at 12 bases. CDR1 and CDR2 from the germline V gene are MNHEY and SMNVEV (reference sequence). CDR3 length: 14 amino acids. V shed 4 bases, J shed 9 bases, and the junction held 4 bases outside the gene matches. The CDR3 DNA is TGTGCCAGCAGTTGGGACAGGGGGCTGGGTGAGCAGTTCTTC. Encoded protein: CASSWDRGLGEQFF.

This clone turned up a few times. This chain links TRBV2 with TRBJ2-5, with D unclear. Looked up from germline, CDR1 is SNHLY and CDR2 is FYNNEI. This CDR3 region has 13 residues. The V end was cut by 3 bases, the J end by 4 bases, with 9 bases between. The DNA for the CDR3 is TGTGCCAGCAGTGACTATACGGTAGAGACCCAGTACTTC. It specifies CASSDYTVETQYF.

The chain is built from TRBV6-6 and TRBJ2-7; D uncertain. Trimming removed 4 bases at V and 7 bases at J, with 8 bases between. The CDR3 has 11 amino acids. Germline lookup yields CDR1 MNHNY and CDR2 SVGAGI (reference sequence). The CDR3 loop reads CASSSVREQYF. The DNA for the CDR3 is TGTGCCAGCAGTTCCGTTCGGGAGCAGTACTTC.